This TCR beta chain was identified during a study of T-cell reconstitution after alpha-beta-depleted transplantation in children. This clonotype was counted a few times. Unique molecular identifiers were used in preparing the TCRbeta library. TCRdb re-called the PCR reads with MiXCR, one entry per CDR3 protein. The sample yields under 300,000 distinct CDR3 sequences, about 9.9% seen once. Trimming stripped 5 bases from V and 0 bases from J, with 8 bases between. The length of the CDR3 is 15 residues. Germline V gives CDR1 MNHEY, CDR2 SMNVEV (reference sequence). Sequences were derived from peripheral blood, sampled 180 days after TCRalphabeta/CD19-depleted stem cell transplant. This TCR derives from a male patient aged 2-9 years who had a stem cell transplant for chronic granulomatous disease, so the T cells may come from the graft donor. The rearrangement joins TRBV27 to TRBJ1-6, with D hard to call. The CDR3: CASSPRSSYNSPLHF. CDR3 DNA sequence: TGTGCCAGCAGTCCGCGGAGCTCCTATAATTCACCCCTCCACTTT.